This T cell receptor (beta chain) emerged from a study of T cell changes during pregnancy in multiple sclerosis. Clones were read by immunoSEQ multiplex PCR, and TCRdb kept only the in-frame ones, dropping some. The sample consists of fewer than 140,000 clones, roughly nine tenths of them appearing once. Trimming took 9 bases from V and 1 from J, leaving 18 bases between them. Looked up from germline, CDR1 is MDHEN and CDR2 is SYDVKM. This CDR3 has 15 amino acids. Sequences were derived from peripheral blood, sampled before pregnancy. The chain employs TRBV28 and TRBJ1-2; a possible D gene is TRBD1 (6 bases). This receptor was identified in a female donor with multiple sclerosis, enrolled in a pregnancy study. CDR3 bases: TGTGCCAGTAACCAACAGGGATTAAGTAACTATGGCTACACCTTC. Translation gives CASNQQGLSNYGYTF.